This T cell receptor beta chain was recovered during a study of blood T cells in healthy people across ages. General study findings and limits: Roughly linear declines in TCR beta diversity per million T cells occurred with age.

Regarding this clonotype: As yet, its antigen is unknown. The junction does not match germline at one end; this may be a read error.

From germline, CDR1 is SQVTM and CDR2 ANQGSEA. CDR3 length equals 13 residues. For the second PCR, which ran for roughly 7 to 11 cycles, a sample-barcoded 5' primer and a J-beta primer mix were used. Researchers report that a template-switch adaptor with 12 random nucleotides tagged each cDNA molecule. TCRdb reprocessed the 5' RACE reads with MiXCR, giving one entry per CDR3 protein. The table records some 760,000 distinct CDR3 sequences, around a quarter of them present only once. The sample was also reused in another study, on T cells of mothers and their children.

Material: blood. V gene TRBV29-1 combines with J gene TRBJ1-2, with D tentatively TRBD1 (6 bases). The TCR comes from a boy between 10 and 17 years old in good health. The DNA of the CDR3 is TGCAGCGTGGAAGAACAGGGATACTATGGCTCCACCTTC. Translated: CSVEEQGYYGSTF. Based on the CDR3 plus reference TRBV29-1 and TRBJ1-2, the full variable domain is SAVISQKPSRDICQRGTSLTIQCQVDSQVTMMFWYRQQPGQSLTLIATANQGSEATYESGFVIDKFPISRPNLTFSTLTVSNMSPEDSSIYLCSVEEQGYYGSTFGSGTRLTVV.